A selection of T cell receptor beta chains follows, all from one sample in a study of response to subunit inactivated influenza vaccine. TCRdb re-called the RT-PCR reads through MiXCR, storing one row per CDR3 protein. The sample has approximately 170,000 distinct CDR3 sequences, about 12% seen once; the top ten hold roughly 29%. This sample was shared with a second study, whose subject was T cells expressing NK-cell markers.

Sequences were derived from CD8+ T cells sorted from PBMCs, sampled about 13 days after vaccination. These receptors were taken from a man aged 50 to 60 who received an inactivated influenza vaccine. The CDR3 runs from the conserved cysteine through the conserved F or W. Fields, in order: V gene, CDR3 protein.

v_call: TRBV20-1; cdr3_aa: CSARDPGIHWDEQFF
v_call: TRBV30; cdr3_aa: CAWSGLAGEYEQYF
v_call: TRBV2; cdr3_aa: CASSEVAGGNEQFF
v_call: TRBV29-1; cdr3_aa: CSVYPGGVNTGELFF
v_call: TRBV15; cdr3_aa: CATSARDRVDYGYTF
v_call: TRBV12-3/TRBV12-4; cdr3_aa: CASSFTGTSFRLRNEQFF
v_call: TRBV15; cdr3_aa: CATSRSPPLSADSPLHF
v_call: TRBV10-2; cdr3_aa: CASSESRGDRGYYGYTF
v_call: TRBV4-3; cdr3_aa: CASSPKIPGQIIYEQYF
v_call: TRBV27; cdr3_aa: CASSNWDVYNEQFF
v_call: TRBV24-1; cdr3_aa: CATRQGLEAFF
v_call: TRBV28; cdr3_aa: CASRNPRGQSHEQYF
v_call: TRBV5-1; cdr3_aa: CASSLAQGSEQYF
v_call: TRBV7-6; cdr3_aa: CASSWGSQETQYF
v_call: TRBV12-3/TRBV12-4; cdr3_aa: CASSTSGRKYEQYF
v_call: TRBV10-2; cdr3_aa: CASSHTSGGQHNEQFF
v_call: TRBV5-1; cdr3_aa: CASSLHRENTEAFF
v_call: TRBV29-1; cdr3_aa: CSVEGGAGLTYNEQFF
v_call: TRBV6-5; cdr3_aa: CASSNLSGRAQADTQYF